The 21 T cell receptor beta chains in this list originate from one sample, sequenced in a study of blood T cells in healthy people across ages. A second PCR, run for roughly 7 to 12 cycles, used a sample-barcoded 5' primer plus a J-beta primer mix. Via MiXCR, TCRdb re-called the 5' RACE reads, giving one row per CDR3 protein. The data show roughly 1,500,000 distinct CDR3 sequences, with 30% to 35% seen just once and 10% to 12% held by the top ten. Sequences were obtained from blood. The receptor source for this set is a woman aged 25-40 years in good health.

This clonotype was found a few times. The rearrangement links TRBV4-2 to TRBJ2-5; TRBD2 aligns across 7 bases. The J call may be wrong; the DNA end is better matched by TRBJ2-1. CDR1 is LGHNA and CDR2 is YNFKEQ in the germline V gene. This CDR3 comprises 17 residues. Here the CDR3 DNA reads TGTGCCAGCAGCTCATCAACCAGCGGGGAGTACCAAGAGACCCAGTTCTTC. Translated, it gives CASSSSTSGEYQETQFF.

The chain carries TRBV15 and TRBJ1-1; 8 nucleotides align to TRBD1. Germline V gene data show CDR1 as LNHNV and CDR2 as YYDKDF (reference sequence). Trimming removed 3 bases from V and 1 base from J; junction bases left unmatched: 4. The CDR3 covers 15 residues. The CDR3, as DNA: TGTGCCACCAGCAGCCTCAGGGGGCAGAACACTGAAGCTTTCTTT. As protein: CATSSLRGQNTEAFF.

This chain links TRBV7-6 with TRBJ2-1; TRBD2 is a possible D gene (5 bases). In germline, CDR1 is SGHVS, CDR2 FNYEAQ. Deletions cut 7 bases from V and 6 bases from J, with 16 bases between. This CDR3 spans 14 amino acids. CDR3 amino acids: CASIQDSSGNEQFF. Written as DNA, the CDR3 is TGTGCCAGCATCCAAGACTCAAGCGGCAATGAGCAGTTCTTC.

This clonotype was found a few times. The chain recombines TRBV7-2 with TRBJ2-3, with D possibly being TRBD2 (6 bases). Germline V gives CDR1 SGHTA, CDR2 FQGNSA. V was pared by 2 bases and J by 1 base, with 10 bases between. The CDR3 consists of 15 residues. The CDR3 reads CASSLIVAGTDTQYF. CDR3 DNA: TGTGCCAGCAGCTTAATCGTAGCGGGCACAGATACGCAGTATTTT.

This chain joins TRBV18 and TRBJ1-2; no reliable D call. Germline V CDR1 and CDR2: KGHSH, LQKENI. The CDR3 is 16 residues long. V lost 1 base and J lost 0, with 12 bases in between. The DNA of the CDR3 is TGTGCCAGCTCACCACAATCTCGAGACACTAACTATGGCTACACCTTC. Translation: CASSPQSRDTNYGYTF. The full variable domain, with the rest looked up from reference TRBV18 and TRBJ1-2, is NAGVMQNPRHLVRRRGQEARLRCSPMKGHSHVYWYRQLPEEGLKFMVYLQKENIIDESGMPKERFSAEFPKEGPSILRIQQVVRGDSAAYFCASSPQSRDTNYGYTFGSGTRLTVV.

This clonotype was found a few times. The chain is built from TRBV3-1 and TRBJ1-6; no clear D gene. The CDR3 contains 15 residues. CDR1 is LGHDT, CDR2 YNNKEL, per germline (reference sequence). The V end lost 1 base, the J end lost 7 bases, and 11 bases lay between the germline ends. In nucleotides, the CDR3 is TGTGCCAGCAGCCAAGCCCACCGAACGAATTCACCCCTCCACTTT. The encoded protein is CASSQAHRTNSPLHF.

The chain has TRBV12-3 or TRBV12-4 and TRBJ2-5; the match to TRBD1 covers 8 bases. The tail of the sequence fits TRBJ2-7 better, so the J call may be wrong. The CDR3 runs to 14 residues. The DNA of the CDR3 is TGTGCCAGCAGTTGGGGACAGGTTGGCTACGAGCAGTACTTC. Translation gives CASSWGQVGYEQYF.

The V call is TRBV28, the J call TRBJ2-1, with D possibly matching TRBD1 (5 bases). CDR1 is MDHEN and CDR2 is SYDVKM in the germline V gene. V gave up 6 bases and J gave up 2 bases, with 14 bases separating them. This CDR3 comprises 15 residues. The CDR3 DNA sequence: TGTGCCAGCAGGAGAGACAGCCATACCTACAATGAGCAGTTCTTC. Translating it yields CASRRDSHTYNEQFF.

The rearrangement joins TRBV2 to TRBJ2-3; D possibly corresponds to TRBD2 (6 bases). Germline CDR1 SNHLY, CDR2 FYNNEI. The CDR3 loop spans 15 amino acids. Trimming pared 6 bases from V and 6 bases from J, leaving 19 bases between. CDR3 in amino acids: CASSQLSGVRDTQYF. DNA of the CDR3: TGTGCCAGCAGCCAACTCTCGGGGGTTCGCGATACGCAGTATTTT.

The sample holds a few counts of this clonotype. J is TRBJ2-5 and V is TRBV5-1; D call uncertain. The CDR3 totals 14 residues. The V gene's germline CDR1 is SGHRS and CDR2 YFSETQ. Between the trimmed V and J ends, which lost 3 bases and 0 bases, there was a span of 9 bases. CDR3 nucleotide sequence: TGCGCCAGCAGCTCCTGGACGTACCAAGAGACCCAGTACTTC. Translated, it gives CASSSWTYQETQYF.

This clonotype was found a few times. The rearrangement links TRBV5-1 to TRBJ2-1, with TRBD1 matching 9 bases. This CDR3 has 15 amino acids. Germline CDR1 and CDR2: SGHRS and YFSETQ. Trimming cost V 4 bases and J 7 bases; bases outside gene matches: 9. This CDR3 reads CASSPTQGARNEQFF. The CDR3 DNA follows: TGCGCCAGCAGCCCTACACAGGGGGCGCGGAATGAGCAGTTCTTC.

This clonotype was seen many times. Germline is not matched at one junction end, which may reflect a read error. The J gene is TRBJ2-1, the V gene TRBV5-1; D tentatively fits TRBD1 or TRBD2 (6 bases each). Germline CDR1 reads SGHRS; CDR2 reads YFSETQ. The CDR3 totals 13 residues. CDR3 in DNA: TGTGCCAGCAGCTTAGGGGGGTACAATGAGCAGTTCTTC. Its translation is CASSLGGYNEQFF.

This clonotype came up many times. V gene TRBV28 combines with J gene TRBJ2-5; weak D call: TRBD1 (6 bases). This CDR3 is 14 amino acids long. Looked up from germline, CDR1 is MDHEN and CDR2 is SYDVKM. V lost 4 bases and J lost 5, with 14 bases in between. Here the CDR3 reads CASSSSQGLETQYF. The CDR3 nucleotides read TGTGCCAGCAGTTCCTCACAGGGTTTGGAGACCCAGTACTTC.

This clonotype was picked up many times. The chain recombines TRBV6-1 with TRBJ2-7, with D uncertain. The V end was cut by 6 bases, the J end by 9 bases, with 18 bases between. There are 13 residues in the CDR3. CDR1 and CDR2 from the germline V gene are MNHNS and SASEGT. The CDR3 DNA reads TGTGCCAGCAGCCGTCGGCACCTCGACGGGCAGTACTTC. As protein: CASSRRHLDGQYF.

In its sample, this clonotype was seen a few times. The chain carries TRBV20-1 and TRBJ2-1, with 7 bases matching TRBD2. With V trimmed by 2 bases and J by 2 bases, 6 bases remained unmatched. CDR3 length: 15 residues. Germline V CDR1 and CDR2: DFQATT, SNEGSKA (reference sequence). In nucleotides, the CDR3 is TGCAGTGCTAGAAGTCTAGCGGAAACCTACAATGAGCAGTTCTTC. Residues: CSARSLAETYNEQFF.

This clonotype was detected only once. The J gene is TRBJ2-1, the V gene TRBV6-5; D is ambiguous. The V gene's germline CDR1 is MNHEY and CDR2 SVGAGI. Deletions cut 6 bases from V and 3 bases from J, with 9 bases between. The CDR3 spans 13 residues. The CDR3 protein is CASSSGYYNEQFF. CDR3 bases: TGTGCCAGCAGCTCCGGCTACTACAATGAGCAGTTCTTC.

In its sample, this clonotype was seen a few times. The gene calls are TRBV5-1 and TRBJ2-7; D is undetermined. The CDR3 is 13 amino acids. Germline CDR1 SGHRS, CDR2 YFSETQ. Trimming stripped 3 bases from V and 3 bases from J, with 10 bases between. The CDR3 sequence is CASSYGKYYEQYF. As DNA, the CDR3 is TGCGCCAGCAGCTACGGCAAATACTACGAGCAGTACTTC.

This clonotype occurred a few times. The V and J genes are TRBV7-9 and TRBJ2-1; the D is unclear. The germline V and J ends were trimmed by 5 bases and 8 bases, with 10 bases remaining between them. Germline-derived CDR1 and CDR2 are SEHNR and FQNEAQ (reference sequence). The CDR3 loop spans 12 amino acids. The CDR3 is CASSTNGYEQFF. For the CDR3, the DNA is TGTGCCAGCAGCACGAACGGCTATGAGCAGTTCTTC.

The CDR3 nucleotides read TGTGCCAGCAGCAAAGCGGGAGGGAAGTTCTACAATGAGCAGTTCTTC. Its translation: CASSKAGGKFYNEQFF. This chain connects TRBV7-8 to TRBJ2-1; 10 bases are shared with TRBD2. The CDR3 contains 16 residues. V shed 5 bases and J 3 bases; nucleotides not matched to a gene: 7. Germline V gene lookup returns CDR1 SGHVS and CDR2 FQNEAQ.

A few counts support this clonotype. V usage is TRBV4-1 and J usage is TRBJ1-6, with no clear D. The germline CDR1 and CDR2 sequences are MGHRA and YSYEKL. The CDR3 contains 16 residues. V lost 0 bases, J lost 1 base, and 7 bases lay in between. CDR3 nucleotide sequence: TGCGCCAGCAGCCAAGATTGGATGTCCTATAATTCACCCCTCCACTTT. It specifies CASSQDWMSYNSPLHF.

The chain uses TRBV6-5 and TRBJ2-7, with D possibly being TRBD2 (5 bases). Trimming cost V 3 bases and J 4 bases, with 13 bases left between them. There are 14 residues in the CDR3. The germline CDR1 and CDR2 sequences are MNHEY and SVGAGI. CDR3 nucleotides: TGTGCCAGCAGTTATACTCAGGAGGCATACGAGCAGTACTTC. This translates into CASSYTQEAYEQYF.